Reported below is one T cell receptor beta chain. A second about 7 to 12 cycle PCR used barcoded and J-beta primers. From each sample, at least 2.5 million paired-end reads containing CDR3 were obtained. TCRdb reanalysed the 5' RACE reads using MiXCR and keeps one entry per CDR3 protein. This table has about 680,000 distinct CDR3 sequences, 49% appearing once. Russia was home to the donors, healthy Caucasian individuals aged roughly 6 to 90. Isolation yielded PBMCs, at least 7 million per sample, in every case. CDR1 and CDR2 (germline): SGHAT, FQNNGV. The trim removed 6 bases at V and 9 bases at J, leaving 20 bases unmatched. This CDR3 region has 17 residues. This record comes from a study of blood T cells in healthy people across ages.

The receptor comes from a woman in her sixties or seventies in good health. Material: blood. The chain couples TRBV11-2 to TRBJ2-3; 8 nucleotides match TRBD2. CDR3 DNA sequence: TGTGCCAGCAGAAAACGAGGGTTAGCGGGATGGGGGGAGACGCAGTATTTT. Translation gives CASRKRGLAGWGETQYF.